This TCR beta chain came from a study of blood T cells in healthy people across ages. Alongside a J-beta primer mix, a sample-barcoded 5' primer served in a second PCR lasting about 7 to 12 cycles. The template-switch adaptor, which had 12 random nucleotides, put a tag on each cDNA molecule. MiXCR, applied by TCRdb to the 5' RACE reads, yields one record per CDR3 protein. The sample has 540,000 or so distinct CDR3 sequences; 40% to 55% are singletons. The draw of peripheral blood yielded about 10 milliliters from each donor. Regarding this clonotype: No antigen is known for it. A junction boundary mismatches the germline segment, possibly from a read error.

The study's findings and limits: Reliance upon unsorted PBMCs precluded definitive naive versus antigen-experienced comparison. Researchers judged that diversity estimates from one million T cells fell short of true values.

This CDR3 region has 15 residues. In germline, CDR1 is SEHNR, CDR2 FQNEAQ (reference sequence). The sequencing input was blood. This chain joins TRBV7-9 and TRBJ2-1, with 12 bases fitting TRBD2. This clonotype was obtained from a man at least 80 years old in good health. The CDR3 reads CANSLRLAGEAEQFF. The CDR3 nucleotides are TGTGCCAACAGCCTACGACTAGCGGGGGAGGCTGAGCAGTTCTTC.